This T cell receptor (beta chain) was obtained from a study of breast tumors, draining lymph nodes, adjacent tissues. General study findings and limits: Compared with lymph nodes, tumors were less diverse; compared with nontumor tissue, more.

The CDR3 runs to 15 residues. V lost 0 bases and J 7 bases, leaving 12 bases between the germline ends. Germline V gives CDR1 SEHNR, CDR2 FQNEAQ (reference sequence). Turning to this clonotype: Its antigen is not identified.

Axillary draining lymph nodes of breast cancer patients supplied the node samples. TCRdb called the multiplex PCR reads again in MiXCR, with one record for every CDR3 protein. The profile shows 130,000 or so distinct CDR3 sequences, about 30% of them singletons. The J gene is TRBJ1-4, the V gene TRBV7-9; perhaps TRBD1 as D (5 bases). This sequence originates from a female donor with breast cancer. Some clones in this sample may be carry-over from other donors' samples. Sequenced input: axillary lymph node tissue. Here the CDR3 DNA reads TGTGCCAGCAGCTTAGCACGGGGGAGGACTGAAAAACTGTTTTTT. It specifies CASSLARGRTEKLFF.